This T cell receptor beta chain was sequenced in a study of cytomegalovirus exposure and HLA in healthy donors. Germline V gives CDR1 SGHKS, CDR2 YYEKEE (reference sequence). The germline V and J ends were trimmed by 4 bases and 8 bases, with 9 bases remaining between them. The CDR3 is 12 amino acids. The PCR contained 60 Vbeta and 13 Jbeta primers. Profiled with immunoSEQ multiplex PCR; TCRdb holds only in-frame clones, not every one. The data contain over 200,000 clones, 85% to 90% of them singletons. On this clone: Its specificity is not known.

Findings and caveats of the study: The listing of 150 to 200 TCR beta chains classed them as cytomegalovirus-associated. Reports credit the classifier with highly specific, highly sensitive diagnosis of cytomegalovirus status. There were some public TCRs occurring in many donors, but most TCR sequences were rare. The sole available immune exposure information was CMV serostatus.

Sequenced input: PBMCs. The genes are TRBV5-5 and TRBJ1-4; no firm D call. The TCR comes from a human donor in good health. The CDR3 loop reads CASSRALEKLFF. The CDR3 region has the DNA TGTGCCAGCAGCCGTGCGTTGGAAAAACTGTTTTTT.